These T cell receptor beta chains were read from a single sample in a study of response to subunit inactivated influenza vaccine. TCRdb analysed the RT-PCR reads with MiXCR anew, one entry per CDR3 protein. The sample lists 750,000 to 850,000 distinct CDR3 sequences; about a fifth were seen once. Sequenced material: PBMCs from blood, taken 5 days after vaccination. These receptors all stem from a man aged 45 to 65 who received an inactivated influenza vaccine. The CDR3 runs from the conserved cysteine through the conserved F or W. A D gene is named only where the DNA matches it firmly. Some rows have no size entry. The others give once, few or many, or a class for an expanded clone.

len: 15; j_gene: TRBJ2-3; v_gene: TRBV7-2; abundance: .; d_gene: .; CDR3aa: CASSLWAGVQDTQYF; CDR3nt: TGTGCCAGCAGCTTATGGGCAGGGGTGCAAGATACGCAGTATTTT
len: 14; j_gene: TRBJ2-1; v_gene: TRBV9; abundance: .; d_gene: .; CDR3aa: CASSVEQANNEQFF; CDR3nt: TGTGCCAGCAGCGTAGAGCAGGCTAACAATGAGCAGTTCTTC
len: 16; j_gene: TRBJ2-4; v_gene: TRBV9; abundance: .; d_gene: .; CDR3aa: CASSVAPGTAKNIQYF; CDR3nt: TGTGCCAGCAGCGTAGCTCCGGGGACAGCCAAAAACATTCAGTACTTC
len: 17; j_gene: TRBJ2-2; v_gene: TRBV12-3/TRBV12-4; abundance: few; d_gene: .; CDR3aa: CASSPHGGLSNTGELFF; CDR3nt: TGTGCCAGCAGTCCCCATGGGGGGTTAAGTAACACCGGGGAGCTGTTTTTT
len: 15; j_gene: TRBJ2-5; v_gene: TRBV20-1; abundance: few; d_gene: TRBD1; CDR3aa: CSARSQGFYQETQYF; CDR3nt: TGCAGTGCCAGATCACAGGGGTTCTATCAAGAGACCCAGTACTTC
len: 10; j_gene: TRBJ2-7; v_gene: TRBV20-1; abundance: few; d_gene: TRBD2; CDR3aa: CSAASGGQYF; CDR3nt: TGCAGTGCTGCTAGCGGGGGACAGTACTTC
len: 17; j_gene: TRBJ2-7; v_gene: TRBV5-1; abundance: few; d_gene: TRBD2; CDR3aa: CASSLAFRQTSEYEQYF; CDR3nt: TGCGCCAGCAGCTTGGCCTTTAGGCAGACTAGCGAATACGAGCAGTACTTC
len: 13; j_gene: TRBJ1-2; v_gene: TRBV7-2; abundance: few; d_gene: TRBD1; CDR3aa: CASRMGQGAGYTF; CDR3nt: TGTGCCAGCAGGATGGGACAGGGCGCAGGCTACACCTTC
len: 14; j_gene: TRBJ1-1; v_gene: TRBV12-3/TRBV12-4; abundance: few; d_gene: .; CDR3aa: CASTDLRKGTEAFF; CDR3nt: TGTGCCAGCACCGACCTCAGGAAAGGCACTGAAGCTTTCTTT
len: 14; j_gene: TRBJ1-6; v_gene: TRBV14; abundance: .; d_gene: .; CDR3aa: CASSTDRPNSPLHF; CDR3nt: TGTGCCAGCAGCACTGACAGGCCAAATTCACCCCTCCACTTT
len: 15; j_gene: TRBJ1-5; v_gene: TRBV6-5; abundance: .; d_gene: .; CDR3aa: CASSYGDPVKSPQHF; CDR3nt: TGTGCCAGCAGTTATGGAGATCCTGTGAAGTCGCCCCAGCATTTT
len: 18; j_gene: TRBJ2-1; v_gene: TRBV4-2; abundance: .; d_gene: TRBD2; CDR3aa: CASSQSLGFSGSDNEQFF; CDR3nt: TGTGCCAGCAGCCAATCTCTCGGTTTCAGCGGGAGCGACAATGAGCAGTTCTTC
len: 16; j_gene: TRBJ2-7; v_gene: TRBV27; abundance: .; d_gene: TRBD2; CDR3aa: CASSLLAGRAKYEQYF; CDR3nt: TGTGCCAGCAGTTTATTGGCCGGGAGGGCCAAGTACGAGCAGTACTTC
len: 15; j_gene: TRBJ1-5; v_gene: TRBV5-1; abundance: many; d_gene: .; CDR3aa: CASSLGDGSNQPQHF; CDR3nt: TGTGCCAGCAGTTTGGGGGACGGTAGCAATCAGCCCCAGCATTTT
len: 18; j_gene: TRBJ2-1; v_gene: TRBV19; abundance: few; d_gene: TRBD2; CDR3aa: CASSPRRGAQSSYNEQFF; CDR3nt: TGTGCCAGTAGTCCGAGGCGGGGGGCCCAAAGCTCCTACAATGAGCAGTTCTTC
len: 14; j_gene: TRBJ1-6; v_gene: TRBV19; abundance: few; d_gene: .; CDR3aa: CASSNRASNSPLHF; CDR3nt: TGTGCCAGTAGTAATAGGGCCAGCAATTCACCCCTCCACTTT
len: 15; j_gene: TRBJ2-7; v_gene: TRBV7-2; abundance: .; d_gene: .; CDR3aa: CASSLEAATSYEQYF; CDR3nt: TGTGCCAGCAGCTTAGAGGCGGCTACATCCTACGAGCAGTACTTC
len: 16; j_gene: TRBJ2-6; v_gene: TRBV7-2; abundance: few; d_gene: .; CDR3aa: CASSYGPISGANVLTF; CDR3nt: TGTGCCAGCAGCTATGGACCTATCTCTGGGGCCAACGTCCTGACTTTC
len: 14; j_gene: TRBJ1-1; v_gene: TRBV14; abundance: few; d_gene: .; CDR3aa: CASSQIRGNTEAFF; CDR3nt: TGTGCCAGCAGCCAAATCAGGGGAAACACTGAAGCTTTCTTT
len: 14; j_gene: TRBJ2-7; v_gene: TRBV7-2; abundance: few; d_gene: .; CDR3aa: CASSQGPRFYEQYF; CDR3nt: TGTGCCAGCAGCCAGGGCCCCAGGTTCTACGAGCAGTACTTC
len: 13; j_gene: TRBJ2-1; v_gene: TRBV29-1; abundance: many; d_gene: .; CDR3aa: CSVGRGRGAEQFF; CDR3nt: TGCAGCGTCGGTCGGGGGCGCGGGGCTGAGCAGTTCTTC
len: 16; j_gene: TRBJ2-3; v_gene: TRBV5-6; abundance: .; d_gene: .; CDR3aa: CASSLLHILNTDTQYF; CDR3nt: TGTGCCAGCAGCTTGTTGCACATCCTGAACACAGATACGCAGTATTTT
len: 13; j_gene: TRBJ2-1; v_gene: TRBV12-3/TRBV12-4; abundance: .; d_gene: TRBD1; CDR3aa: CASSARDRWEQFF; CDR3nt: TGTGCCAGCAGTGCACGGGACAGGTGGGAGCAGTTCTTC
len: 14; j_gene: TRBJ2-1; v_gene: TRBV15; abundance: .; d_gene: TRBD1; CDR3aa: CATSHRGRDNEQFF; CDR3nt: TGTGCCACCAGCCACAGGGGGCGGGACAATGAGCAGTTCTTC
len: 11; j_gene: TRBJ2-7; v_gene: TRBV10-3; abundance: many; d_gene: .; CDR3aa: CAISEGYEQYF; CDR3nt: TGTGCCATCAGTGAAGGTTACGAGCAGTACTTC
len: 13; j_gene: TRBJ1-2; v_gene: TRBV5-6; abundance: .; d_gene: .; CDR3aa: CASSPPQAYGYTF; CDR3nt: TGTGCCAGCAGCCCGCCCCAGGCATATGGCTACACCTTC
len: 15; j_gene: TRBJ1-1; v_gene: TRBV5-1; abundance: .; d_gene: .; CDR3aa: CASSLTGRGTTEAFF; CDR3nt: TGCGCCAGCAGCTTGACGGGGCGGGGGACCACTGAAGCTTTCTTT
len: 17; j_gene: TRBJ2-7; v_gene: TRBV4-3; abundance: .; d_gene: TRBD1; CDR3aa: CASSQDYRDRSSYEQYF; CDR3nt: TGCGCCAGCAGCCAAGATTATCGGGACAGGAGCTCCTACGAGCAGTACTTC
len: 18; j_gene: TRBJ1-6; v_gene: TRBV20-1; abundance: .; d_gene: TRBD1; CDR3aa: CSATWGQGARLIRSPLHF; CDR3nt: TGCAGTGCTACCTGGGGACAGGGGGCGAGGTTGATCCGTTCACCCCTCCACTTT
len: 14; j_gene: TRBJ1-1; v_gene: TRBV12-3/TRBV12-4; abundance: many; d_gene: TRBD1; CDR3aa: CASSLGGTGQQAFF; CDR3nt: TGTGCCAGCAGTTTAGGGGGGACAGGCCAGCAAGCTTTCTTT
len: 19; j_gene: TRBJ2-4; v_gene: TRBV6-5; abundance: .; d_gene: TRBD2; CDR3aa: CASSYSIGLATLAKNIQYF; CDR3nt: TGTGCCAGCAGTTACTCGATCGGACTAGCGACCTTAGCCAAAAACATTCAGTACTTC
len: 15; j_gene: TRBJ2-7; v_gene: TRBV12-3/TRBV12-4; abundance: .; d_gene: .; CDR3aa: CASSLGATGAYEQYF; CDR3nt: TGTGCCAGCAGTTTAGGGGCCACAGGTGCCTACGAGCAGTACTTC
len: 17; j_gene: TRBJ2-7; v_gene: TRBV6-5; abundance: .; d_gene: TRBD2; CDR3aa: CASSYSILGTRSSEQYF; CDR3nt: TGTGCCAGCAGTTACTCGATCTTGGGGACTAGATCTAGCGAGCAGTACTTC
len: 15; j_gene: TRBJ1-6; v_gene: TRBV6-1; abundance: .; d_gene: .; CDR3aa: CASSPQDSVNSPLHF; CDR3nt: TGTGCCAGCAGCCCCCAGGACAGTGTAAATTCACCCCTCCACTTT
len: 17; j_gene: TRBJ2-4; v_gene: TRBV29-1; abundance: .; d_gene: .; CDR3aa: CSVSSQGPHHAKNIQYF; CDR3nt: TGCAGCGTCTCGAGTCAGGGCCCTCACCATGCCAAAAACATTCAGTACTTC
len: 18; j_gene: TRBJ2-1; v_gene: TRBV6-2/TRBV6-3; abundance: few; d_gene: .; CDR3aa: CASSYDGHYVSSYNEQFF; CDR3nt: TGTGCCAGCAGTTACGATGGCCATTATGTCAGCTCCTACAATGAGCAGTTCTTC
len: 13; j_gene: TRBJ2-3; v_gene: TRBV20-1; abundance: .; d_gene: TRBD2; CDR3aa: CSASRTSGDTQYF; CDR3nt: TGCAGTGCCTCCCGGACTAGCGGGGATACGCAGTATTTT
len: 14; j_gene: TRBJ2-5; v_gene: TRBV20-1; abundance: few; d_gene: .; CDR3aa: CSARVRTFQETQYF; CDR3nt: TGCAGTGCTAGAGTTAGGACGTTCCAAGAGACCCAGTACTTC
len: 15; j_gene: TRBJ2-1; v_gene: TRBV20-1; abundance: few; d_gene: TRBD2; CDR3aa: CSAPGLAETWDEQFF; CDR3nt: TGCAGTGCTCCCGGACTAGCGGAAACTTGGGATGAGCAGTTCTTC
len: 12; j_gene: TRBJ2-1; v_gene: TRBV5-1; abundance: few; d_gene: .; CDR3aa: CASSDPANEQFF; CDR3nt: TGCGCCAGCTCGGACCCGGCGAATGAGCAGTTCTTC
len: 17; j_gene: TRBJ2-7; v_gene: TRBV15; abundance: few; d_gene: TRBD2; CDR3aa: CATSRHPSGRYSYEQYF; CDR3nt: TGTGCCACCAGCAGACATCCGAGCGGGAGGTACTCCTACGAGCAGTACTTC
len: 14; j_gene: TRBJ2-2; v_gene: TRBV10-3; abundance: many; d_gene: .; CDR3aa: CAVKRVGNTGELFF; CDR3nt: TGTGCCGTAAAGAGGGTAGGGAACACCGGGGAGCTGTTTTTT
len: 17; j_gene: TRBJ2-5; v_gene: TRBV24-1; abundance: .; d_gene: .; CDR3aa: CATSDLVGGLGAETQYF; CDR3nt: TGTGCCACCAGTGATTTGGTGGGGGGATTGGGTGCAGAGACCCAGTACTTC
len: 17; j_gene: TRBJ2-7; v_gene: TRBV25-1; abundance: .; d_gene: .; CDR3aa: CASSEGRGPLPSYEQYF; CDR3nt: TGTGCCAGCAGTGAGGGAAGAGGACCCTTGCCCTCCTACGAGCAGTACTTC
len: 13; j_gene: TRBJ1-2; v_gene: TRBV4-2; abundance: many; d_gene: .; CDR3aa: CASSQEGGYGYTF; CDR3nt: TGTGCCAGCAGCCAAGAAGGAGGCTATGGCTACACCTTC
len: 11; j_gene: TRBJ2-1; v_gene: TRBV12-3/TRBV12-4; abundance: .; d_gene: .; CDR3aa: CASSLRLEQFF; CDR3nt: TGTGCCAGCAGTTTGAGGTTAGAGCAGTTCTTC
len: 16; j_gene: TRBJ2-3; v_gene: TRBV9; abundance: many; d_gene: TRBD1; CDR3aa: CASSVTPGQGINTQYF; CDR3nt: TGTGCCAGCAGCGTAACCCCGGGACAGGGGATAAATACGCAGTATTTT
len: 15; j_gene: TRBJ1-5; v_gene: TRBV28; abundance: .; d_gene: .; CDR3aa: CASSWGRGVGQPQHF; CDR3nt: TGTGCCAGCAGTTGGGGCCGGGGGGTTGGTCAGCCCCAGCATTTT
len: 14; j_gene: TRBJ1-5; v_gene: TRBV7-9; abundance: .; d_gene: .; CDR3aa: CASSQETGNQPQHF; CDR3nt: TGTGCCAGCAGCCAGGAGACTGGGAATCAGCCCCAGCATTTT
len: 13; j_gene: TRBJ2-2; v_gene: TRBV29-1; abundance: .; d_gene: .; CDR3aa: CSGGSTNTGELFF; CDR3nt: TGCAGTGGGGGTAGTACGAACACCGGGGAGCTGTTTTTT
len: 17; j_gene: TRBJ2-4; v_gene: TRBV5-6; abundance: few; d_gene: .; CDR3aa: CASSYEGSSLAKNIQYF; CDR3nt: TGTGCCAGCAGCTATGAGGGGTCCTCTTTAGCCAAAAACATTCAGTACTTC
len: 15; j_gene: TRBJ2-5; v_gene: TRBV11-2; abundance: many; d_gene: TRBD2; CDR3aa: CASSWTSGYQETQYF; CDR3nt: TGTGCCAGCAGCTGGACTAGCGGGTACCAAGAGACCCAGTACTTC
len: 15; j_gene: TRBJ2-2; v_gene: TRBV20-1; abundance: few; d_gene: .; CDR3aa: CSASSPNLNTGELFF; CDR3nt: TGCAGTGCTAGTTCACCTAACCTGAACACCGGGGAGCTGTTTTTT